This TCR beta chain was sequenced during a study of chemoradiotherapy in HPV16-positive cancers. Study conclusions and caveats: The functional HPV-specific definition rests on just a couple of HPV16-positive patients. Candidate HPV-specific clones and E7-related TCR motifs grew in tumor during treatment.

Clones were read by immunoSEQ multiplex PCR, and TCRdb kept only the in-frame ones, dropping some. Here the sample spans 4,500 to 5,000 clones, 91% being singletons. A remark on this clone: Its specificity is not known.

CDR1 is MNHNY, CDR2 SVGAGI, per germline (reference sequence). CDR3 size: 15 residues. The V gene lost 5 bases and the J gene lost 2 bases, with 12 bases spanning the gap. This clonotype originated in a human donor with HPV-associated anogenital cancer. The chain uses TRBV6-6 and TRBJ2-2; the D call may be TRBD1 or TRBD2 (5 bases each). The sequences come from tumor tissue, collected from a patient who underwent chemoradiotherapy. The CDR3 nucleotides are TGTGCCAGCAGTAGTGTGGGGGTTAACACCGGGGAGCTGTTTTTT. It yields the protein CASSSVGVNTGELFF.